The table lists the clone carrying this TCR beta chain with a count of one. Trimming took 1 base from V and 5 from J; bases not matched to a gene: 4. This CDR3 region has 15 residues. CDR1 and CDR2 from the germline V gene are SGHRS and YFSETQ. Generated by immunoSEQ multiplex PCR, the TCRdb table keeps only in-frame clones and is missing some. Of 200,000 to 300,000 clones in the sample, roughly 80% were seen once. These data are taken from a study of blood T cell repertoires in COVID-19. Sequencing input: peripheral blood. The chain links TRBV5-1 to TRBJ2-7; 12 positions match TRBD2. The TCR sequence derives from a man aged 55 to 70 with acute or convalescent COVID-19. The CDR3 bases are TGCGCCAGCAGCTTGAGGTCTAGCGGGAGGGACGAGCAGTACTTC. Protein sequence: CASSLRSSGRDEQYF.